This T cell receptor beta chain was captured in a study of post-analysis software for immune sequencing data. Study as a whole: Patients with relapsing-remitting, secondary progressive and progressive-relapsing multiple sclerosis courses were all represented. Overall study findings and caveats: Normalized Chao1 diversity was significantly lower in multiple sclerosis patients than in controls. F-measure co-clustering was strong for batch-matched samples. TRBV5-6, TRBV5-1 and TRBV20-1 were among 4 or 5 TRBV segments more frequent in patients than controls.

Only one count was recorded for this clonotype. Antigen unknown. Tagging with unique molecular identifiers was a feature of the TCR beta cDNA libraries. Via MiXCR, TCRdb re-called the PCR reads, giving one row per CDR3 protein. This sample has hundreds of thousands of distinct CDR3 sequences, with 59% found just once. V dropped 0 bases and J dropped 7; count of bases not matched to a gene: 5. This CDR3 contains 16 residues. CDR1 and CDR2 from the germline V gene are SGHRS and YFSETQ. The receptor was derived from a girl between 2 and 10 years old with multiple sclerosis. The sample was blood. The V call is TRBV5-1, the J call TRBJ2-1; 12 bases are a match to TRBD2. The CDR3 sequence is CASSLEPSGRENEQFF. Written as DNA, the CDR3 is TGCGCCAGCAGCTTGGAGCCTAGCGGGAGGGAAAATGAGCAGTTCTTC.